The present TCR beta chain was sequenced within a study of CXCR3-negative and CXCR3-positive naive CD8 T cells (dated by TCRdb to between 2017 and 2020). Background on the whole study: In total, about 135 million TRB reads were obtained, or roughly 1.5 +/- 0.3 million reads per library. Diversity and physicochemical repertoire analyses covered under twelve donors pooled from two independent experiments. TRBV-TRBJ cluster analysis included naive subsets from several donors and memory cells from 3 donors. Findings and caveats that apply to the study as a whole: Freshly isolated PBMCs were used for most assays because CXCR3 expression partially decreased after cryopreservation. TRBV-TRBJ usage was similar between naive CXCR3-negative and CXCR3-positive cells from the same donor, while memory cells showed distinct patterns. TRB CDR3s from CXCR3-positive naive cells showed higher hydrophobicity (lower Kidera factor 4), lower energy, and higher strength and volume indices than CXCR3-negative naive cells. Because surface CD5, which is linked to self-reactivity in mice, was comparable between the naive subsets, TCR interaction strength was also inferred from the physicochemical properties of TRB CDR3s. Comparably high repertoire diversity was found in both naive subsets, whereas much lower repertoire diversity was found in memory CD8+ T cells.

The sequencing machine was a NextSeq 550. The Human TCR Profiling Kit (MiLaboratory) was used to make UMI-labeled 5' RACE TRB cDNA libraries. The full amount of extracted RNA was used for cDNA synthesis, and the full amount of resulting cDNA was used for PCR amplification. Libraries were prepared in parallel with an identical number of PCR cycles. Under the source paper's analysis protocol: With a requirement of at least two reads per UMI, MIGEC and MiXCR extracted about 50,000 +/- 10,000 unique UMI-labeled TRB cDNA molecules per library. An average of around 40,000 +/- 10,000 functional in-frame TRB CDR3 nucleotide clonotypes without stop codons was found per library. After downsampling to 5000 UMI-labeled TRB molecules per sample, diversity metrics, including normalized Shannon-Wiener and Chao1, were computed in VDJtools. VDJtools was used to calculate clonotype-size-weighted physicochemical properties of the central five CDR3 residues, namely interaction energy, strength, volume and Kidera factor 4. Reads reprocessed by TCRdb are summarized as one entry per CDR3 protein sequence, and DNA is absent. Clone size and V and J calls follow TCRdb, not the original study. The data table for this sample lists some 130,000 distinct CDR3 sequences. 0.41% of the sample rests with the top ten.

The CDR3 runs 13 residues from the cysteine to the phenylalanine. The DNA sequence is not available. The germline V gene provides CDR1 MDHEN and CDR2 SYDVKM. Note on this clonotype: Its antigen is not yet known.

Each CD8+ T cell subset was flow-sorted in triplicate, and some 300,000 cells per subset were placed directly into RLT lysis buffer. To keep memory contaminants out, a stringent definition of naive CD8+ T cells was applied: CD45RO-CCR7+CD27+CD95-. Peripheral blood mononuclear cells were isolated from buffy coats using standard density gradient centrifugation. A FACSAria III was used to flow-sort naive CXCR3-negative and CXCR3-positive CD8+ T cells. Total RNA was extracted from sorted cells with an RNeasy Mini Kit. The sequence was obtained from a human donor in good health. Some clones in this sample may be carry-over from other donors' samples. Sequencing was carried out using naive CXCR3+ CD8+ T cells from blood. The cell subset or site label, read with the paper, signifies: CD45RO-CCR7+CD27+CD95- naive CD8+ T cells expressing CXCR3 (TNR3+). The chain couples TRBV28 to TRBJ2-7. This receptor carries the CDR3 CASRFISRNEQYF.